This T cell receptor (beta chain) was profiled in a study of T cell responses to AZD1222 COVID-19 vaccine. Sequencing was performed with immunoSEQ multiplex PCR; in TCRdb, only in-frame clones are kept and a portion is missing. This sample has 130,000 to 150,000 clones, with about 92% found just once. Germline V gene data show CDR1 as SGDLS and CDR2 as YYNGEE. J was trimmed by 3 bases and V by 0 bases; bases with no gene match: 5. This CDR3 is 17 amino acids long. Sequenced material: peripheral blood, taken after recovery from COVID-19. The chain links TRBV9 to TRBJ2-5; 13 bases are a match to TRBD2. This TCR was sampled from an adult who had recovered from COVID-19. The CDR3 nucleotides are TGTGCCAGCAGCGTAGGGCGCGGACTAGCGGGAGAAGAGACCCAGTACTTC. Translated: CASSVGRGLAGEETQYF.